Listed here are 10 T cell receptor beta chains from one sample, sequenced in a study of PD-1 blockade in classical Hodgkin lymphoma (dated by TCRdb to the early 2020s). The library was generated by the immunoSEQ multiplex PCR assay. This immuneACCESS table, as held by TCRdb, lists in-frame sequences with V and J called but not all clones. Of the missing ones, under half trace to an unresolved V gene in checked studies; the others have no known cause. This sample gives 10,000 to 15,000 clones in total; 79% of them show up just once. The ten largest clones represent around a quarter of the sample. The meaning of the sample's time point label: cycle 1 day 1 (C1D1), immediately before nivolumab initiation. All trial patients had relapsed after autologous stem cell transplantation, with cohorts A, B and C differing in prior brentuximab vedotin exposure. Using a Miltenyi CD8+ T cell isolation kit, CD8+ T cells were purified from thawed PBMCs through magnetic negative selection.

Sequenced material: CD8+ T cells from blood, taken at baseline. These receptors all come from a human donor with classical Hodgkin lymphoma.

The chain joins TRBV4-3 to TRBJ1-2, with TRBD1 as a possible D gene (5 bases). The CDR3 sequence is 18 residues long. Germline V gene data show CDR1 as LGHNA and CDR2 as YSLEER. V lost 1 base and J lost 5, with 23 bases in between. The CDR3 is CASSQVGGAMEVRYGYTF. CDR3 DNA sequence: TGCGCCAGCAGCCAAGTTGGTGGGGCAATGGAGGTTAGATATGGCTACACCTTC.

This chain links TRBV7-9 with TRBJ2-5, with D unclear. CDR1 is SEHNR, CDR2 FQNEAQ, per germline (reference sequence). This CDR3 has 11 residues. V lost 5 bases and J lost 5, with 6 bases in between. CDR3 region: CASSPGETQYF. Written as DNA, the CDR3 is TGTGCCAGCAGCCCCGGGGAGACCCAGTACTTC.

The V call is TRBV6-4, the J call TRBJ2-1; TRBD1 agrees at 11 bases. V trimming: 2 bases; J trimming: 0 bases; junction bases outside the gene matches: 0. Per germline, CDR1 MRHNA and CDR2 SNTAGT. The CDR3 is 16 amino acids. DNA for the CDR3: TGTGCCAGCAGTGACGGGACAGGGGGCTCCTACAATGAGCAGTTCTTC. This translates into CASSDGTGGSYNEQFF.

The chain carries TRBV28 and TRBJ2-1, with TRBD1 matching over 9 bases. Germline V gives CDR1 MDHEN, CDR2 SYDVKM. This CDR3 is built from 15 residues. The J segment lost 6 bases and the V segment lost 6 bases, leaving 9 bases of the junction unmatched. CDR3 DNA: TGTGCCAGCAGCACCGGGGACAGGGTTGGCAATGAGCAGTTCTTC. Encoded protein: CASSTGDRVGNEQFF.

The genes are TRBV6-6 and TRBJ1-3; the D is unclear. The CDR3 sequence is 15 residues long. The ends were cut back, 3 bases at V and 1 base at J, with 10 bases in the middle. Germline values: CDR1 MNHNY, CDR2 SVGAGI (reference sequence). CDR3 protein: CASSYNPSSGNTIYF. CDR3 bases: TGTGCCAGCAGTTATAATCCGAGTTCTGGAAACACCATATATTTT.

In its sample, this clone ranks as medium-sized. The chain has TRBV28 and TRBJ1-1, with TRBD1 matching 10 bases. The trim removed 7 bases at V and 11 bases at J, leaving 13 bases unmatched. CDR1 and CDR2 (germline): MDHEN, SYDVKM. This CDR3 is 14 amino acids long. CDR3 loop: CASTQPTGGIGAFF. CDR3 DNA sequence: TGTGCCAGCACCCAGCCGACAGGGGGCATAGGGGCTTTCTTT. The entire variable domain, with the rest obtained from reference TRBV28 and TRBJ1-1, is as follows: DVKVTQSSRYLVKRTGEKVFLECVQDMDHENMFWYRQDPGLGLRLIYFSYDVKMKEKGDIPEGYSVSREKKERFSLILESASTNQTSMYLCASTQPTGGIGAFFGQGTRLTVV.

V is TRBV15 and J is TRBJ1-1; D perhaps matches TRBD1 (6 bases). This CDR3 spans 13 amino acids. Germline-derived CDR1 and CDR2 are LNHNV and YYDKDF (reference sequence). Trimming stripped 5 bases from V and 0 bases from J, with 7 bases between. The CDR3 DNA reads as TGTGCCACCAGCGGGACACTGAACACTGAAGCTTTCTTT. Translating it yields CATSGTLNTEAFF.

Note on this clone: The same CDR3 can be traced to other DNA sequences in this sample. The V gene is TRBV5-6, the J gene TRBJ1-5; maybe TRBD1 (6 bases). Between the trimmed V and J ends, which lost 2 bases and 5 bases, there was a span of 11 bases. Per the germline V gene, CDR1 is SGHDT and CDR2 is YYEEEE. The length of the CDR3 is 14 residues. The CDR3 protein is CASSFMSGDQPQHF. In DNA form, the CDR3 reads TGTGCCAGCAGCTTCATGTCAGGGGATCAGCCCCAGCATTTT.

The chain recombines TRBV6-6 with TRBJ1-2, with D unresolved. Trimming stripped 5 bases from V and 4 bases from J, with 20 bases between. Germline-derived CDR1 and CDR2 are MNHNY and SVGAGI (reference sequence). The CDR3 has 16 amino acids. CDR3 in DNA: TGTGCCAGCAGTCGTTTTCACCACCCTGAGGCCTATGGCTACACCTTC. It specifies CASSRFHHPEAYGYTF.

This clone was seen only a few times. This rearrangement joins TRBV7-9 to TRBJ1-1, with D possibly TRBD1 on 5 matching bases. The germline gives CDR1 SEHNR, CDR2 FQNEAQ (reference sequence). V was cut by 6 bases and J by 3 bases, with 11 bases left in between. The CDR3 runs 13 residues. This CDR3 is CASRPGGHTEAFF. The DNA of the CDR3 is TGTGCCAGCAGACCCGGGGGTCACACTGAAGCTTTCTTT.